This passage covers 27 T cell receptor beta chains from one sample sequenced in a study of T-cell memory formation after mild COVID-19. TCRdb used MiXCR to reprocess the 5' RACE reads, holding one entry per CDR3 protein. This table holds around 150,000 distinct CDR3 sequences, about a third found once. The sequenced sample was PBMCs or a T cell subset sorted from them (not recorded which). Receptors were obtained from an adult woman who had mild COVID-19 (a few samples of this study predate the infection). Cell type and time point are not known.

The gene calls are TRBV19 and TRBJ1-1; tentatively, D is TRBD1 (6 bases). The CDR3 has 14 amino acids. CDR1 is LNHDA and CDR2 is SQIVND in the germline V gene (reference sequence). V was trimmed by 5 bases and J by 5 bases, leaving 15 bases between them. The CDR3 protein is CASSAYRDSTEAFF. The CDR3 bases are TGTGCCAGTAGTGCCTACAGGGATTCGACTGAAGCTTTCTTT.

As regards this clonotype: A much more abundant neighbour one base away suggests this may be a read error. The V call is TRBV6-2 or TRBV6-3, the J call TRBJ2-3; D is ambiguous. The V and J ends lost 3 bases and 4 bases respectively, with 2 bases between them. There are 11 residues in the CDR3. The germline gives CDR1 MNHEY, CDR2 SVGEGT. The CDR3 loop is CASSYPDTQYF. DNA for the CDR3: TGTGCCAGCAGTTATCCAGATACGCAGTATTTT.

The chain joins TRBV7-8 to TRBJ2-3, with D possibly called TRBD1 or TRBD2 (5 bases each). CDR3 length equals 15 residues. Germline V lookup: CDR1 SGHVS, CDR2 FQNEAQ. The V end was cut by 3 bases, the J end by 6 bases, with 16 bases between. CDR3 in amino acids: CASSFSSAWGDTQYF. In DNA, the CDR3 is TGTGCCAGCAGCTTCTCCAGCGCGTGGGGGGATACGCAGTATTTT.

This clonotype has more than one count but fewer than ten. This may be a read error, as it is one base from a much larger clone. The rearrangement joins TRBV27 to TRBJ1-2, with 7 bases that match TRBD1. Losses at the gene ends were 6 bases for V and 2 bases for J; bases not matched to a gene: 6. The CDR3 is 14 amino acids. The germline V gene encodes CDR1 MNHEY and CDR2 SMNVEV (reference sequence). CDR3 DNA: TGTGCCAGCAGCTCCGACAGGGTCAACTATGGCTACACCTTC. It translates to CASSSDRVNYGYTF.

The CDR3: CASSFRAGQGIEAFF. The CDR3 coding sequence is TGTGCCAGCAGTTTTCGGGCGGGACAGGGAATTGAAGCTTTCTTT. V and J are TRBV6-2 or TRBV6-3 and TRBJ1-1; 9 positions match TRBD1. Germline assignment: CDR1 MNHEY and CDR2 SVGEGT. The CDR3 loop spans 15 amino acids. The trim removed 4 bases at V and 7 bases at J, leaving 10 bases unmatched.

This sequence joins TRBV18 and TRBJ1-2; 9 bases match TRBD1. J lost 4 bases, V lost 3 bases, and 6 bases had no gene match. Germline assignment: CDR1 KGHSH and CDR2 LQKENI. The CDR3 has 15 residues. The CDR3 protein is CASSPPGQGLYGYTF. The CDR3 DNA reads as TGTGCCAGCTCACCCCCGGGACAGGGACTCTATGGCTACACCTTC.

The chain joins TRBV7-9 to TRBJ1-1; D is unresolved. Trimming stripped 3 bases from V and 2 bases from J, with 7 bases between. The CDR3 covers 13 residues. Looked up from germline, CDR1 is SEHNR and CDR2 is FQNEAQ (reference sequence). CDR3 in amino acids: CASSFGPNTEAFF. For the CDR3, the DNA is TGTGCCAGCAGCTTTGGACCCAACACTGAAGCTTTCTTT.

The J gene is TRBJ2-5, the V gene TRBV18; TRBD1 matches 10 bases. The trim removed 5 bases at V and 3 bases at J, leaving 3 bases unmatched. CDR1 KGHSH and CDR2 LQKENI come from the germline V gene. The CDR3 sequence is 14 residues long. Here the CDR3 DNA reads TGTGCCAGCTCAGCGACAGGGGGCAAAGAGACCCAGTACTTC. It is translated as CASSATGGKETQYF.

J is TRBJ2-3 and V is TRBV7-9, with D tentatively TRBD1 (6 bases). Germline V gene sequence: CDR1 SEHNR, CDR2 FQNEAQ (reference sequence). Trimming shortened V by 6 bases and J by 1 base, and 11 bases separated the two germline ends. This CDR3 is 14 amino acids long. CDR3 amino acids: CASRLAGGTDTQYF. CDR3 DNA: TGTGCCAGCAGGTTGGCAGGGGGCACAGATACGCAGTATTTT.

In nucleotides, the CDR3 is TGTGCCAGCAGTTACCGCACCGGGACTAGCGGGGGTTTGAAGCAGTTCTTC. It codes for CASSYRTGTSGGLKQFF. The rearrangement links TRBV6-2 or TRBV6-3 to TRBJ2-1; the match to TRBD2 covers 14 bases. Germline V gene data show CDR1 as MNHEY and CDR2 as SVGEGT. V was pared by 2 bases and J by 11 bases, with 11 bases of the junction left unmatched. The CDR3 length is 17 residues.

V is TRBV2 and J is TRBJ2-1; tentative D call: TRBD2 (5 bases). The V gene lost 6 bases and the J gene lost 8 bases, with 20 bases spanning the gap. The CDR3 extends over 15 amino acids. The germline V gene has CDR1 SNHLY and CDR2 FYNNEI. The CDR3 coding sequence is TGTGCCAGCAGACCCTGGCAGGCGGGCAACGATGAGCAGTTCTTC. Translation: CASRPWQAGNDEQFF.

This clonotype was observed at least ten times. The rearrangement joins TRBV20-1 to TRBJ2-3; 8 positions agree with TRBD2. The V gene end was trimmed by 0 bases and the J gene end by 4 bases; junction bases not matched to a gene: 3. CDR3 length: 14 amino acids. Looked up from germline, CDR1 is DFQATT and CDR2 is SNEGSKA (reference sequence). The CDR3 sequence is CSARDGRAADTQYF. The CDR3 nucleotides read TGCAGTGCTAGAGACGGGAGGGCCGCAGATACGCAGTATTTT.

This chain connects TRBV20-1 to TRBJ1-5; possible D gene TRBD1, 6 bases. Germline CDR1 is DFQATT and CDR2 is SNEGSKA (reference sequence). This CDR3 region has 15 residues. The V and J ends lost 3 bases and 0 bases respectively, with 12 bases between them. The CDR3 here is CSASQGRSSNQPQHF. The CDR3 DNA reads TGCAGTGCTAGCCAGGGGAGGAGTAGCAATCAGCCCCAGCATTTT.

J is TRBJ2-3 and V is TRBV24-1; D gene unclear. Germline V lookup: CDR1 KGHDR, CDR2 SFDVKD. The CDR3 has 12 amino acids. V lost 4 bases, J lost 15 bases, and 16 bases lay in between. Here the CDR3 reads CATSDLLRAVYF. The CDR3 DNA reads TGTGCCACCAGTGACCTCCTCCGGGCTGTTTATTTT.

CDR3 in amino acids: CASSLSGTGGYEQYF. Here the CDR3 DNA reads TGTGCCAGCAGTTTATCGGGGACAGGGGGTTACGAGCAGTACTTC. The chain links TRBV27 to TRBJ2-7, with 11 bases aligning to TRBD1. The germline V gene encodes CDR1 MNHEY and CDR2 SMNVEV (reference sequence). The CDR3 is made up of 15 amino acids. Trimming at V came to 0 bases and at J to 4 bases, leaving 2 bases not matched to a gene.

The gene calls are TRBV5-4 and TRBJ2-1; D is unresolved. CDR3 length equals 19 residues. V lost 0 bases and J 0 bases, leaving 19 bases between the germline ends. Germline lookup yields CDR1 SGHNT and CDR2 YYREEE (reference sequence). The CDR3 bases are TGTGCCAGCAGCTTGGCGGGTCTAATCGATCGAGACTCCTACAATGAGCAGTTCTTC. It encodes CASSLAGLIDRDSYNEQFF. Variable domain in full (rest from reference TRBV5-4 and TRBJ2-1): ETGVTQSPTHLIKTRGQQVTLRCSSQSGHNTVSWYQQALGQGPQFIFQYYREEENGRGNFPPRFSGLQFPNYSSELNVNALELDDSALYLCASSLAGLIDRDSYNEQFFGPGTRLTVL.

The CDR3 DNA sequence: TGTGCCAGCAGCCCAGGGCGGGGAAGGCCAGATACGCAGTATTTT. This encodes CASSPGRGRPDTQYF. The rearrangement uses TRBV7-9 and TRBJ2-3; D is perhaps TRBD2 (6 bases). Looked up from germline, CDR1 is SEHNR and CDR2 is FQNEAQ (reference sequence). This CDR3 spans 15 amino acids. V was pared by 5 bases and J by 4 bases, with 16 bases between.

V is TRBV29-1 and J is TRBJ2-3; 16 bases agree with TRBD2. CDR3 length: 19 amino acids. Germline-derived CDR1 and CDR2 are SQVTM and ANQGSEA. V lost 4 bases and J lost 6; bases outside the gene matches: 16. In DNA, the CDR3 is TGCAGCGTTGTAAGAAGGGGACTAGCGGGAGGGATTCCACGGGATACGCAGTATTTT. Translation: CSVVRRGLAGGIPRDTQYF.

This clonotype has ten or more counts. An end of the junction does not agree with germline; a read error may underlie this. The gene calls are TRBV5-1 and TRBJ2-3; no reliable D call. CDR3 length: 13 residues. The V gene's germline CDR1 is SGHRS and CDR2 YFSETQ. The chain's CDR3 is CASSPWGTDTQYF. The DNA for the CDR3 is TGTGCCAGCAGCCCCTGGGGCACAGATACGCAGTATTTT.

The chain has TRBV25-1 and TRBJ1-2; tentative D call: TRBD1 (6 bases). V was pared by 2 bases and J by 4 bases, with 8 bases between. CDR1 is MGHDK, CDR2 SYGVNS, per germline. The CDR3 totals 13 residues. The CDR3 DNA reads TGTGCCAGCAGTGAAGACAGGAGCTATGGCTACACCTTC. The encoded protein is CASSEDRSYGYTF.

The V and J genes are TRBV6-5 and TRBJ2-5; the D is unclear. Per germline, CDR1 MNHEY and CDR2 SVGAGI. Trimming removed 6 bases from V and 1 base from J, with 6 bases in between. This CDR3 has 12 amino acids. CDR3 coding DNA: TGTGCCAGCAGGGGCCCCCAAGAGACCCAGTACTTC. Its translation is CASRGPQETQYF.

This clonotype was detected a few times. The chain uses TRBV7-9 and TRBJ2-1; 14 nucleotides match TRBD2. The CDR3 is 15 amino acids. Trimming cost V 5 bases and J 10 bases; bases outside gene matches: 7. Looked up from germline, CDR1 is SEHNR and CDR2 is FQNEAQ (reference sequence). As DNA, the CDR3 is TGTGCCAGCAGCCTTGGGACTAGCGGGAGTCGAGAGCAGTTCTTC. Its protein is CASSLGTSGSREQFF.

On this clonotype: The junction and the germline gene differ at one end; a read error may be behind it. The V call is TRBV2, the J call TRBJ2-1; 9 bases align to TRBD2. The germline CDR1 and CDR2 sequences are SNHLY and FYNNEI. This CDR3 is 16 amino acids long. Written as DNA, the CDR3 is TGTGCCAGCAGCCCGATAGCGGGGGCCCAAAACAATGAGCATTTCTTC. Amino acids: CASSPIAGAQNNEHFF.

The chain carries TRBV5-1 and TRBJ2-7, with 8 bases lining up with TRBD1. Germline V gene lookup returns CDR1 SGHRS and CDR2 YFSETQ. Trimming at V came to 6 bases and at J to 4 bases, leaving 12 bases not matched to a gene. This CDR3 has 15 residues. CDR3 region: CASTTDRALSYEQYF. Here the CDR3 DNA reads TGCGCCAGCACCACGGACAGGGCCTTATCATACGAGCAGTACTTC.

The rearrangement links TRBV15 to TRBJ2-7, with TRBD1 matching 8 bases. The CDR3 loop spans 16 amino acids. CDR1 and CDR2 from the germline V gene are LNHNV and YYDKDF (reference sequence). The ends lost 3 bases at V and 4 bases at J; junction bases unmatched: 11. Written as DNA, the CDR3 is TGTGCCACCAGCAGCGACAGGGGCCGCCTTTGGTACGAGCAGTACTTC. It codes for CATSSDRGRLWYEQYF.

The chain links TRBV5-1 to TRBJ1-1; the D gene is possibly TRBD1 (5 bases). The CDR3 extends over 16 amino acids. The germline V gene has CDR1 SGHRS and CDR2 YFSETQ. Between the trimmed V and J ends, which lost 3 bases and 1 base, there was a span of 16 bases. CDR3 region: CASSSGGGPENTEAFF. DNA for the CDR3: TGCGCCAGCAGCTCGGGGGGTGGTCCCGAGAACACTGAAGCTTTCTTT.

This clonotype was recorded a few times. J is TRBJ2-3 and V is TRBV15; the match to TRBD1 covers 11 bases. Germline V gene data show CDR1 as LNHNV and CDR2 as YYDKDF (reference sequence). The ends lost 4 bases at V and 4 bases at J; junction bases unmatched: 4. The CDR3 loop spans 15 amino acids. The CDR3 DNA sequence: TGTGCCACCAGCATGGGGACAGGGGGGTCAGATACGCAGTATTTT. It specifies CATSMGTGGSDTQYF. Full variable domain (outside the CDR3, taken from reference TRBV15 and TRBJ2-3): DAMVIQNPRYQVTQFGKPVTLSCSQTLNHNVMYWYQQKSSQAPKLLFHYYDKDFNNEADTPDNFQSRRPNTSFCFLDIRSPGLGDTAMYLCATSMGTGGSDTQYFGPGTRLTVL.